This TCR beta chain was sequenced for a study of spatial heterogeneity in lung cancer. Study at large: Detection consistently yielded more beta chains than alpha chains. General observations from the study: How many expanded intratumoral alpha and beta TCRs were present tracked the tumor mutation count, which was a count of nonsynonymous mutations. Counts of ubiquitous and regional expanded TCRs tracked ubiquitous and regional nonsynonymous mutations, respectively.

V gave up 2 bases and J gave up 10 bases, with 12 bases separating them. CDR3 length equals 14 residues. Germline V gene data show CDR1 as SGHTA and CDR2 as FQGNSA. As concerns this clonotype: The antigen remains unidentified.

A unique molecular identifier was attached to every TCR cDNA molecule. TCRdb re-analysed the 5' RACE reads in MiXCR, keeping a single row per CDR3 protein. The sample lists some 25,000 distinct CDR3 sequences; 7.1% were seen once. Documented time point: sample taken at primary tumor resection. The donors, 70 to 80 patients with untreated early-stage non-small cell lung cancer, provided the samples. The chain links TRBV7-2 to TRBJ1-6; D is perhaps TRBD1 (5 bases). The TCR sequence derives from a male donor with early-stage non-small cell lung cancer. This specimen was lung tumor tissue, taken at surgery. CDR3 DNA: TGTGCCAGCAGCTTATCATTGGGGGACTCACCCCTCCACTTT. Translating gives CASSLSLGDSPLHF.